These 3 T cell receptor beta chains share one sample of origin, sequenced in a study of CD8+ T cells in alopecia areata. The treatment denotes: oral pan-JAK inhibitor, 5-10 mg twice daily. cDNA reverse transcribed from extracted RNA served as the sequencing template. Method: immunoSEQ multiplex PCR; TCRdb's copy keeps in-frame clones and lacks some. The data contain approximately 200,000 clones, 60% to 70% of them singletons. The sequenced sample was CD4+ T cells sorted from blood, obtained at week 4, from a patient treated with tofacitinib. The source of these receptors is a human donor with alopecia areata.

The gene calls are TRBV4-2 and TRBJ2-5, with 8 bases matching TRBD2. V lost 4 bases and J lost 2; bases outside the gene matches: 3. The CDR3 loop spans 14 amino acids. CDR1 is LGHNA and CDR2 is YNFKEQ in the germline V gene. The CDR3 is CASSRGLVQETQYF. The CDR3 bases are TGTGCCAGCAGCCGGGGACTAGTTCAAGAGACCCAGTACTTC.

V and J are TRBV5-6 and TRBJ2-5; D call uncertain. The CDR3 loop spans 14 amino acids. Germline V CDR1 and CDR2: SGHDT, YYEEEE. Trimming left V 1 base short and J 5 bases short, with 12 bases between. The CDR3, as DNA: TGTGCCAGCAGCTTGAAAGGGAAGTTGGAGACCCAGTACTTC. Protein: CASSLKGKLETQYF.

The CDR3 loop reads CASSLARFEQYF. DNA for the CDR3: TGTGCCAGCAGCTTAGCGAGGTTCGAGCAGTACTTC. The chain carries TRBV7-9 and TRBJ2-7; the D is unclear. The CDR3 length is 12 residues. Trimming stripped 0 bases from V and 6 bases from J, with 6 bases between. The germline V gene encodes CDR1 SEHNR and CDR2 FQNEAQ (reference sequence).